The clone carrying this TCR beta chain came up many times. Its antigen remains unknown. This sample stems from a study of T cells after yellow fever vaccination. Whole-study results and caveats: A minor fraction of clonotypes spanned both CD4 and CD8 compartments.

In TCRdb, the 5' RACE reads were re-called with MiXCR into one record per CDR3 protein. The table has a few hundred thousand distinct CDR3 sequences, around 13% seen once. V lost 1 base, J lost 1 base, and 13 bases stayed unmatched. Per the germline V gene, CDR1 is SGHTA and CDR2 is FQGNSA. CDR3 length equals 19 residues. This rearrangement joins TRBV7-2 to TRBJ2-4; 7 bases fit TRBD1. Sequencing was performed on CD4+ T cells sorted from PBMCs, taken 15 days after the yellow fever booster vaccination. This TCR came from a man aged 18 to 30 who received the YFV17D yellow fever vaccine. In DNA form, the CDR3 reads TGTGCCAGCAGCTTAGGAGGCAGGGGGACCATGTTGGCCAAAAACATTCAGTACTTC. Residues: CASSLGGRGTMLAKNIQYF.